These 3 T cell receptor beta chains originate from one sample sequenced in a study of patients and donors after allogeneic stem cell transplantation. TCRdb passed the RT-PCR reads through MiXCR, listing each CDR3 protein once. The sample lists 410,000 or so distinct CDR3 sequences, roughly 16% seen once, with just over 7% in the top ten. Input material: blood, either unsorted or a sorted T cell fraction (not recorded which). These receptors were taken from a human donor who was either an allogeneic HSCT recipient or a stem cell or donor lymphocyte infusion donor (not recorded which). It is not recorded whose cells these are; they may come from a transplant donor.

This clonotype has a handful of counts. The CDR3 is CASSFLGGLFHEQYF. Here the CDR3 DNA reads TGTGCCAGCAGTTTTCTCGGTGGACTATTCCACGAGCAGTACTTC. The genes are TRBV27 and TRBJ2-7; a weak D match, TRBD2 (6 bases). The CDR3 length is 15 residues. Between the trimmed V and J ends, which lost 3 bases and 5 bases, there was a span of 17 bases. The germline gives CDR1 MNHEY, CDR2 SMNVEV (reference sequence).

The chain is built from TRBV20-1 and TRBJ2-2; perhaps TRBD2 as D (6 bases). V was cut by 1 base and J by 3 bases, with 18 bases left in between. This CDR3 is built from 17 residues. The germline V gene encodes CDR1 DFQATT and CDR2 SNEGSKA (reference sequence). The CDR3 DNA reads TGCAGTGCTAGAGTGTCGGCAGGGTGGGGGGACACCGGGGAGCTGTTTTTT. It is translated as CSARVSAGWGDTGELFF.

The chain couples TRBV3-1 to TRBJ2-1, with 10 bases that match TRBD2. CDR1 is LGHDT and CDR2 is YNNKEL in the germline V gene (reference sequence). CDR3 length: 16 amino acids. V dropped 0 bases and J dropped 7; count of bases not matched to a gene: 6. CDR3: CASSQENSGGSNEQFF. CDR3 in DNA: TGTGCCAGCAGCCAAGAGAATAGCGGGGGGAGTAATGAGCAGTTCTTC.